This TCR beta chain appears in the sequencing data of a study of PD-L1 blockade in urothelial cancer. Germline CDR1 reads SGHNT; CDR2 reads YENEEA. The CDR3 runs to 16 residues. V trimming: 4 bases; J trimming: 5 bases; junction bases outside the gene matches: 11. As to time point: pretreatment peripheral blood. PCRs were each spiked with synthetic TCR analog templates. The method was immunoSEQ multiplex PCR; TCRdb's version includes in-frame clones alone and lacks a portion of them. This sample has fewer than 45,000 clones, with 70% to 90% found just once. The V call is TRBV11-3, the J call TRBJ2-3, with TRBD2 identical over 8 bases. The origin of this receptor is a donor over 35 with urothelial cancer. The sequenced sample was PBMCs, obtained around atezolizumab (anti-PD-L1) treatment. CDR3 bases: TGTGCCAGCAGCTCCGGGAGGGCCAATCGGGGAGATACGCAGTATTTT. Protein sequence: CASSSGRANRGDTQYF.